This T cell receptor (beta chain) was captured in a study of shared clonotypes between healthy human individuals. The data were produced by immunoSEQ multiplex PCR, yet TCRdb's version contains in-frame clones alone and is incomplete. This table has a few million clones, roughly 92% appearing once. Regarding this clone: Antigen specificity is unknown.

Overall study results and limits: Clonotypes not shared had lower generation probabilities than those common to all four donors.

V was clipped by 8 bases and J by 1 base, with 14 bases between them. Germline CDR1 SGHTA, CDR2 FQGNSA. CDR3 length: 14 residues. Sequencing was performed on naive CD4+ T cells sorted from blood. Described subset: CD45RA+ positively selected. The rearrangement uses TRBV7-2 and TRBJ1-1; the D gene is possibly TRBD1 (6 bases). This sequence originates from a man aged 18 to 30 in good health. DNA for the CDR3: TGTGCCAGCGATGGGGGCAGATCGAACACTGAAGCTTTCTTT. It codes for CASDGGRSNTEAFF. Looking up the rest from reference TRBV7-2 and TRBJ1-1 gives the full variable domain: GAGVSQSPSNKVTEKGKDVELRCDPISGHTALYWYRQSLGQGLEFLIYFQGNSAPDKSGLPSDRFSAERTGGSVSTLTIQRTQQEDSAVYLCASDGGRSNTEAFFGQGTRLTVV.